The 9 T cell receptor beta chains below all came from one sample that was sequenced in a study of blood T cell repertoires in COVID-19. Clones were sequenced by immunoSEQ multiplex PCR, and TCRdb holds only the in-frame ones, with some missing. The profile covers hundreds of thousands of clones, with 85% to 90% appearing a single time and 0.9% to 1.1% taken by the ten largest. The sequenced material came from PBMCs or T cells enriched from blood (not recorded which). All receptors come from a man aged 18-30 years who had recovered from COVID-19.

The chain has TRBV19 and TRBJ1-6; 9 nucleotides agree with TRBD1. The germline CDR1 and CDR2 sequences are LNHDA and SQIVND (reference sequence). V was clipped by 7 bases and J by 6 bases; unmatched bases: 10. The CDR3 runs to 16 residues. The CDR3 region is CASTQRTGASNSPLHF. The CDR3 bases are TGTGCCAGTACCCAAAGGACAGGGGCGAGTAATTCACCCCTCCACTTT.

This clone was counted only a few times. The V gene is TRBV28, the J gene TRBJ1-5, with D possibly TRBD1 on 6 matching bases. The V end was cut by 6 bases, the J end by 8 bases, with 17 bases between. Germline assignment: CDR1 MDHEN and CDR2 SYDVKM. CDR3 size: 14 residues. CDR3 sequence (DNA): TGTGCCAGCAGCCATGTGACAGGTACTAAGCCCCAGCATTTT. It is translated as CASSHVTGTKPQHF.

The chain carries TRBV18 and TRBJ2-5; tentative D call: TRBD2 (6 bases). Germline-derived CDR1 and CDR2 are KGHSH and LQKENI. Between the trimmed V and J ends, which lost 8 bases and 5 bases, there was a span of 9 bases. The CDR3 has 11 residues. CDR3 sequence: CASMEGETQYF. The DNA of the CDR3 is TGTGCCAGCATGGAGGGCGAGACCCAGTACTTC.

The chain carries TRBV11-2 and TRBJ2-2, with D tentatively TRBD1 (6 bases). Germline lookup yields CDR1 SGHAT and CDR2 FQNNGV. Trimming took off 1 base at V and 1 base at J, with 10 bases between the two ends. CDR3 length equals 16 residues. The CDR3 loop is CASSLVGALNTGELFF. Written as DNA, the CDR3 is TGTGCCAGCAGCTTAGTGGGGGCACTGAACACCGGGGAGCTGTTTTTT.

The V and J genes are TRBV5-1 and TRBJ1-1; D possibly corresponds to TRBD1 (5 bases). The CDR3 length is 15 residues. Germline V gene data show CDR1 as SGHRS and CDR2 as YFSETQ. The V end was cut by 2 bases, the J end by 3 bases, with 14 bases between. The CDR3 loop reads CASSLRTGGDTEAFF. The CDR3 nucleotides are TGCGCCAGCAGCTTAAGGACGGGAGGGGACACTGAAGCTTTCTTT.

The chain links TRBV27 to TRBJ2-7; D remains unclear. V shed 6 bases and J shed 4 bases, with 10 bases lying between them. Germline CDR1 is MNHEY and CDR2 is SMNVEV (reference sequence). The CDR3 is 12 amino acids. CDR3 protein: CASRSPGYEQYF. The DNA of the CDR3 is TGTGCCAGCAGATCTCCCGGTTACGAGCAGTACTTC.

The rearrangement joins TRBV28 to TRBJ1-1, with a weak D call TRBD1 (6 bases). Germline CDR1 is MDHEN and CDR2 is SYDVKM. Trimming took off 2 bases at V and 5 bases at J, with 12 bases between the two ends. The CDR3 sequence is 14 residues long. CDR3 coding DNA: TGTGCCAGCAGTTTACCCGACAGGCGGACTGAAGCTTTCTTT. Its protein is CASSLPDRRTEAFF.

The V call is TRBV2, the J call TRBJ2-1; TRBD1 aligns across 9 bases. CDR1 and CDR2 from the germline V gene are SNHLY and FYNNEI. This CDR3 contains 12 residues. V lost 11 bases, J lost 8 bases, and 7 bases stayed unmatched. DNA of the CDR3: TGTGCCGCTGGGGGACAGGGCGATGAGCAGTTCTTC. Translating it yields CAAGGQGDEQFF. Drawing the rest from reference TRBV2 and TRBJ2-1, the complete variable domain is EPEVTQTPSHQVTQMGQEVILRCVPISNHLYFYWYRQILGQKVEFLVSFYNNEISEKSEIFDDQFSVERPDGSNFTLKIRSTKLEDSAMYFCAAGGQGDEQFFGPGTRLTVL.

The V and J genes are TRBV19 and TRBJ2-1, with a possible D match to TRBD1 (5 bases). The CDR3 sequence is 12 residues long. Germline assignment: CDR1 LNHDA and CDR2 SQIVND (reference sequence). V was shortened by 4 bases and J by 8 bases, with 9 bases between the two germline ends. The CDR3 DNA follows: TGTGCCAGTAGTACTCGGACATATGAGCAGTTCTTC. Its protein product is CASSTRTYEQFF.